This T cell receptor (beta chain) was sequenced for a study of shared clonotypes between healthy human individuals. Study in general: Those who served as donors were a couple of women and three men between the ages of 18 and 49.

This clone has ten or more counts. Sequencing was performed with immunoSEQ multiplex PCR; in TCRdb, only in-frame clones are kept and a portion is missing. The sample yields about 460,000 clones, over 60% seen once. Adult Caucasians living in Nashville, Tennessee made up all of the donors. Between the trimmed V and J ends, which lost 0 bases and 7 bases, there was a span of 6 bases. This CDR3 spans 13 amino acids. Germline loops: CDR1 LGHNA, CDR2 YNFKEQ. Sequenced: PBMCs. The chain couples TRBV4-2 to TRBJ2-2; D is uncertain. The receptor comes from a woman in her forties in good health. Some clones in this sample may be carry-over from other donors' samples. CDR3 amino acids: CASSQDRGGELFF. The CDR3 DNA sequence: TGTGCCAGCAGCCAAGATCGAGGCGGGGAGCTGTTTTTT.